These 30 T cell receptor beta chains share one sample of origin, sequenced in a study of Ad26.COV2.S vaccination and SARS-CoV-2 variants. The data were produced by immunoSEQ multiplex PCR, yet TCRdb's version contains in-frame clones alone and is incomplete. The table shows 300,000 to 400,000 clones, with 88% occurring only once. Described treatment: 15 to 20 received Ad26.COV2.S at low or high dose, single or two shots; roughly five received placebo; per-sample allocation not given. Specimens were obtained on day 63 following the first vaccine or placebo injection. The sequences come from peripheral blood, collected in a trial of Ad26.COV2.S vaccine versus placebo. All receptors come from a person aged 18-60 years who received the Ad26.COV2.S COVID-19 vaccine or a placebo.

V is TRBV30 and J is TRBJ1-3; weak D call: TRBD1 (5 bases). CDR3 size: 16 residues. V shed 4 bases and J shed 0 bases, with 16 bases lying between them. Germline assignment: CDR1 GTSNPN and CDR2 SVGIG (reference sequence). CDR3 DNA: TGTGCCTGGAAGCTTAATTCGGGACCCTCTGGAAACACCATATATTTT. This translates into CAWKLNSGPSGNTIYF.

The CDR3 DNA follows: TGCGCCAGCAGCTTGGGGACAGGGGGCGCACAAAACTATGGCTACACCTTC. Its protein is CASSLGTGGAQNYGYTF. The chain has TRBV5-1 and TRBJ1-2, with 11 bases that match TRBD1. The CDR3 extends over 17 amino acids. The germline V gene encodes CDR1 SGHRS and CDR2 YFSETQ. The trim removed 0 bases at V and 2 bases at J, leaving 6 bases unmatched.

The CDR3 region is CASSFLTRQGGYEQYF. The CDR3 DNA reads TGTGCCAGCAGTTTCCTTACACGACAGGGCGGCTACGAGCAGTACTTC. This chain connects TRBV28 to TRBJ2-7; 7 positions agree with TRBD1. The junction had 11 bases not matched to a gene; V was cut back by 3 bases and J by 3 bases. There are 16 residues in the CDR3. Germline V gene data show CDR1 as MDHEN and CDR2 as SYDVKM.

J is TRBJ2-4 and V is TRBV10-3, with D unclear. This CDR3 region has 14 residues. Germline V gene lookup returns CDR1 ENHRY and CDR2 SYGVKD. V was cut by 6 bases and J by 0 bases, with 9 bases left in between. The CDR3 coding sequence is TGTGCCATCAGCCCCGGAGAAGCCAAAAACATTCAGTACTTC. Amino acids: CAISPGEAKNIQYF.

The chain joins TRBV7-9 to TRBJ2-5; TRBD1 or TRBD2 may be the D gene (5 bases each). V lost 4 bases to trimming and J lost 4 bases, with 19 bases between them. CDR1 SEHNR and CDR2 FQNEAQ come from the germline V gene (reference sequence). CDR3 size: 16 residues. The CDR3 loop is CASSSSGTDLGETQYF. CDR3 nucleotides: TGTGCCAGCAGCTCCTCCGGGACCGACCTGGGAGAGACCCAGTACTTC.

The V gene is TRBV6-2 or TRBV6-3, the J gene TRBJ1-1; D call uncertain. Trimming stripped 4 bases from V and 4 bases from J, with 7 bases between. Germline V gene lookup returns CDR1 MNHEY and CDR2 SVGEGT. The CDR3 runs to 12 residues. CDR3 loop: CASSLPATEAFF. In nucleotides, the CDR3 is TGTGCCAGCAGTTTGCCAGCCACTGAAGCTTTCTTT.

The genes are TRBV5-8 and TRBJ1-3; D gene ambiguous. The CDR3 has 13 residues. The V end lost 5 bases, the J end lost 0 bases, and 6 bases lay between the germline ends. CDR1 SGHTS and CDR2 YDEGEE come from the germline V gene. CDR3 nucleotides: TGTGCCAGCAGAATACGCTCTGGAAACACCATATATTTT. It codes for CASRIRSGNTIYF.

The rearrangement uses TRBV10-3 and TRBJ1-5; D not resolved. Germline CDR1 and CDR2: ENHRY and SYGVKD. With 6 bases removed from V and 0 bases from J, the gap between germline ends came to 6 bases. The CDR3 is 13 residues long. Here the CDR3 reads CAISQLSNQPQHF. Written as DNA, the CDR3 is TGTGCCATCAGCCAGCTTAGCAATCAGCCCCAGCATTTT.

The chain joins TRBV19 to TRBJ2-3; D is ambiguous. V lost 7 bases and J lost 4, with 21 bases in between. Germline V gene data show CDR1 as LNHDA and CDR2 as SQIVND (reference sequence). This CDR3 comprises 16 residues. CDR3: CASKTTLSSLPDTQYF. The CDR3 DNA sequence: TGTGCCAGTAAAACCACTTTGTCTTCCCTTCCAGATACGCAGTATTTT.

V and J are TRBV11-2 and TRBJ2-7, with a weak D call TRBD2 (7 bases). The CDR3 loop spans 16 amino acids. Trimming took 0 bases from V and 5 from J, leaving 17 bases between them. Looked up from germline, CDR1 is SGHAT and CDR2 is FQNNGV. CDR3: CASSLEGGYRVHEQYF. The CDR3 DNA follows: TGTGCCAGCAGCTTAGAGGGAGGGTACAGGGTCCACGAGCAGTACTTC.

This clone was observed a single time. The chain uses TRBV6-5 and TRBJ1-5; 7 bases are shared with TRBD1. The CDR3 totals 14 residues. Germline V gene data show CDR1 as MNHEY and CDR2 as SVGAGI. Trimming took 5 bases from V and 6 from J; bases not matched to a gene: 7. CDR3 sequence: CASSRQGNSQPQHF. As DNA, the CDR3 is TGTGCCAGCAGTCGACAGGGCAACAGTCAGCCCCAGCATTTT.

The V call is TRBV2, the J call TRBJ2-7; the D call may be TRBD1 or TRBD2 (6 bases each). V lost 4 bases to trimming and J lost 1 base, with 14 bases between them. Per germline, CDR1 SNHLY and CDR2 FYNNEI. CDR3 length: 15 residues. This chain's CDR3 is CASSAEQGLSYEQYF. CDR3 sequence (DNA): TGTGCCAGCAGTGCAGAACAGGGACTGTCCTACGAGCAGTACTTC.

The chain links TRBV5-4 to TRBJ1-2; 10 nucleotides align to TRBD1. Germline CDR1 reads SGHNT; CDR2 reads YYREEE (reference sequence). V shed 2 bases and J 7 bases; nucleotides not matched to a gene: 11. The CDR3 length is 16 residues. DNA of the CDR3: TGTGCCAGCAGCTTCAACCGGGACAGGGGTCCCCTTGGCTACACCTTC. It is translated as CASSFNRDRGPLGYTF.

V gene TRBV23-1 combines with J gene TRBJ1-1, with TRBD1 matching over 10 bases. TRBV23-1 has ORF status, its function being uncertain. The trim removed 6 bases at V and 3 bases at J, leaving 1 base unmatched. The CDR3 consists of 13 residues. Here the CDR3 DNA reads TGCGCCAGCAGGGACAGGGGGTACACTGAAGCTTTCTTT. This sequence encodes CASRDRGYTEAFF.

This chain uses TRBV10-2 with TRBJ2-3; 8 nucleotides agree with TRBD1. V lost 4 bases to trimming and J lost 3 bases; unmatched junction nucleotides: 6. The germline V gene has CDR1 WSHSY and CDR2 SAAADI. This CDR3 comprises 15 residues. CDR3 sequence (DNA): TGCGCCAGCAGTGCGGGACAGGCGGGGACAGATACGCAGTATTTT. The encoded protein is CASSAGQAGTDTQYF.

The chain couples TRBV5-8 to TRBJ1-4, with D possibly matching TRBD1 (5 bases). Germline V gene data show CDR1 as SGHTS and CDR2 as YDEGEE. With 7 bases removed from V and 8 bases from J, the gap between germline ends came to 18 bases. This CDR3 region has 14 residues. The CDR3 here is CASDGGVASEKLFF. The CDR3 nucleotides are TGTGCCAGCGATGGGGGGGTGGCTAGCGAAAAACTGTTTTTT.

The rearrangement uses TRBV12-3 or TRBV12-4 and TRBJ2-1; D not resolved. Between the trimmed V and J ends, which lost 2 bases and 6 bases, there was a span of 8 bases. The CDR3 loop spans 13 amino acids. DNA of the CDR3: TGTGCCAGCAGTTTAACCGGCGTCAATGAGCAGTTCTTC. It yields the protein CASSLTGVNEQFF.

J is TRBJ2-1 and V is TRBV3-1 (or the pseudogene TRBV3-2), with D unclear. The CDR3 sequence is 12 residues long. Trimming cost V 3 bases and J 6 bases, with 6 bases left between them. CDR1 and CDR2 from the germline V gene are LGHDT and YNNKEL (reference sequence). CDR3 sequence reads: CASSQGINEQFF. DNA of the CDR3: TGTGCCAGCAGCCAGGGAATCAATGAGCAGTTCTTC.

The chain uses TRBV7-3 and TRBJ2-5; D remains ambiguous. Trimming stripped 5 bases from V and 7 bases from J, with 11 bases between. The germline V gene has CDR1 SGHTA and CDR2 FQGTGA. CDR3 length: 12 amino acids. As DNA, the CDR3 is TGTGCCAGCAGCACCGCGGATGGGACCCAGTACTTC. This translates into CASSTADGTQYF.

The rearrangement links TRBV4-2 to TRBJ1-4, with unresolved D. Germline CDR1 is LGHNA and CDR2 is YNFKEQ. V lost 8 bases, J lost 5 bases, and 15 bases lay in between. The CDR3 length is 14 residues. For the CDR3, the DNA is TGTGCCAGCGGTAAAGGTGAGGGAAATGAAAAACTGTTTTTT. Its protein is CASGKGEGNEKLFF.

The V and J genes are TRBV5-4 and TRBJ1-6; perhaps TRBD1 as D (6 bases). Germline V gives CDR1 SGHNT, CDR2 YYREEE (reference sequence). V shed 0 bases and J shed 4 bases, with 8 bases lying between them. The CDR3 contains 15 residues. In nucleotides, the CDR3 is TGTGCCAGCAGCTTGGAAGGGGGATATAATTCACCCCTCCACTTT. Translating gives CASSLEGGYNSPLHF.

The chain employs TRBV7-3 and TRBJ2-5; no firm D call. This CDR3 is built from 14 residues. CDR1 and CDR2 from the germline V gene are SGHTA and FQGTGA. With 2 bases removed from V and 5 bases from J, the gap between germline ends came to 12 bases. The DNA for the CDR3 is TGTGCCAGCAGCTTAGAAAGGGCGGTGGAGACCCAGTACTTC. Protein sequence: CASSLERAVETQYF.

This rearrangement joins TRBV28 to TRBJ2-5; the D gene could be TRBD1 or TRBD2 (5 bases each). Germline-derived CDR1 and CDR2 are MDHEN and SYDVKM. V was shortened by 3 bases and J by 0 bases, with 17 bases between the two germline ends. The length of the CDR3 is 17 residues. This chain's CDR3 is CASSFLAGREYQETQYF. CDR3 DNA sequence: TGTGCCAGCAGTTTTTTAGCTGGCAGGGAGTACCAAGAGACCCAGTACTTC.

The chain has TRBV19 and TRBJ1-1, with D perhaps TRBD1 (6 bases). Germline V gives CDR1 LNHDA, CDR2 SQIVND (reference sequence). CDR3 length: 11 residues. V was cut by 7 bases and J by 10 bases, with 13 bases left in between. The CDR3 loop is CASKGEGRAFF. CDR3 nucleotides: TGTGCCAGTAAGGGGGAGGGAAGAGCTTTCTTT.

The J gene is TRBJ2-5, the V gene TRBV9; D ambiguous. This CDR3 contains 14 residues. V shed 0 bases and J shed 0 bases, with 6 bases lying between them. Germline V lookup: CDR1 SGDLS, CDR2 YYNGEE. Here the CDR3 reads CASSVETDQETQYF. CDR3 in DNA: TGTGCCAGCAGCGTAGAGACGGACCAAGAGACCCAGTACTTC.

The chain joins TRBV12-5 to TRBJ2-5, with D uncertain. The germline gives CDR1 LGHNT, CDR2 FRNRAP. The CDR3 has 15 amino acids. V lost 7 bases and J 5 bases, leaving 20 bases between the germline ends. The CDR3 sequence is CASALTAGRMETQYF. For the CDR3, the DNA is TGTGCTAGTGCCTTAACCGCCGGGCGGATGGAGACCCAGTACTTC.

This clone has just one count. The chain combines TRBV7-9 with TRBJ2-5, with 11 bases fitting TRBD2. The CDR3 is 18 amino acids. V was pared by 5 bases and J by 6 bases, with 17 bases of the junction left unmatched. From germline, CDR1 is SEHNR and CDR2 FQNEAQ (reference sequence). The CDR3 DNA follows: TGTGCCAGCAGCCACCGGGGACTAGCGGTCACGCCGCAAAAGACCCAGTACTTC. This gives the protein CASSHRGLAVTPQKTQYF.

The V and J genes are TRBV2 and TRBJ2-7; 8 bases map to TRBD2. J was trimmed by 1 base and V by 3 bases; bases with no gene match: 5. The CDR3 loop spans 15 amino acids. Per germline, CDR1 SNHLY and CDR2 FYNNEI. Here the CDR3 reads CASSERGRKSYEQYF. The CDR3 DNA is TGTGCCAGCAGTGAGCGCGGGAGGAAGTCCTACGAGCAGTACTTC.

This chain links TRBV7-2 with TRBJ2-7; no firm D call. Trimming shortened V by 5 bases and J by 3 bases, and 8 bases separated the two germline ends. This CDR3 contains 12 residues. Per the germline V gene, CDR1 is SGHTA and CDR2 is FQGNSA. The CDR3 bases are TGTGCCAGCAGCGCCGGATTCTACGAGCAGTACTTC. This translates into CASSAGFYEQYF.

The chain couples TRBV20-1 to TRBJ1-2; D is ambiguous. Germline V gives CDR1 DFQATT, CDR2 SNEGSKA (reference sequence). The CDR3 is 11 residues long. Trimming left V 3 bases short and J 8 bases short, with 10 bases between. The CDR3 DNA reads as TGCAGTGCTAGCTTACCACGGGGCTACACCTTC. This encodes CSASLPRGYTF.